Sequencing of this TCR beta chain was carried out in a study of blood T cells in healthy people across ages (dated by TCRdb to the mid-2010s). Broadly, across the study: In model experiments, template switching captured about one uniquely barcoded TCR beta cDNA molecule for every two T cells. Age-related changes in TCR beta repertoire diversity were measured in the study by deep sequencing normalized with unique cDNA molecular identifiers. Four age groups were formed from the donors: young (average 16 years), middle-aged (around 40), aged (approximately 60) and long-lived (more than 75). To avoid experimental bias, donors of different ages were spread randomly across the sequencing lanes. Using the same blood draw, the study looked at two additional independent replicas of 1 million unique cDNA reads for two donors, one aged 18 to 30 and the other aged 80 or older. What the study reported, not specific to this receptor: Observed TCR beta diversity correlated strongly with the percentage of naive T cells measured by flow cytometry. Because donor CMV infection status was unknown, age-related changes in expanded clonotypes were potentially confounded. The long-lived group showed more naive CD4+ T cells, fewer expanded clones and increased TCR diversity than the aged group, suggesting age selection. Because profiling used bulk unsorted PBMCs, naive and antigen-experienced compartments could not be compared conclusively. As age increased, observed TCR beta diversity per million T cells dropped in a roughly linear way, and a significant reduction was already evident by age 40. Estimates of total diversity based on one million sequenced T cells were considered lower bounds and underestimates.

The donors were roughly 39 Caucasian individuals from Russia, aged 6 to 90 years, who were systemically healthy. About 9.6 milliliters of peripheral blood were collected from each donor into EDTA-treated Vacutainer tubes. Ficoll-Paque density-gradient centrifugation was used to isolate PBMCs, with at least 6 million obtained per sample. Trizol reagent was used to extract total RNA from PBMCs, with at least 5.5 micrograms per sample. For every donor, flow cytometry on a PBMC aliquot measured the percentage of naive CD45RAhigh/CD27high T cells. CDR1 and CDR2 are drawn from the germline V gene: MNHNS, SASEGT. The junction shows trimming of 1 base on V and 7 bases on J, plus 11 bases between the germline ends. The CDR3, from cysteine to phenylalanine, totals 13 residues. The kept DNA is CDR3 alone, 39 bases in frame from the first base. Library preparation used 5' RACE. The sample was run on an Illumina HiSeq 2500. The second PCR ran for about 6 to 11 cycles and used a J-beta primer mix along with a sample-barcoded 5' primer. A template-switch 5' adaptor carrying 12 random nucleotides introduced a unique molecular identifier onto each TCR beta cDNA molecule. At least 2.5 million CDR3-containing paired-end reads were obtained from each sample. First-strand cDNA synthesis was performed from all RNA using the Mint cDNA synthesis kit, with priming by a TRBC-specific oligonucleotide. All cDNA was treated with uracil-DNA glycosylase and then went through a first 18-cycle PCR with the universal primers M1SS and BC2_uni_R. For the original study's pipeline: Each sample was normalized by randomly selecting 1 million high-quality reads, each carrying a distinct molecular identifier. Instead of being binned into consensus sequences, reads with shared molecular identifiers were discarded. MiTCR, with a Q25 quality threshold and the strictest error-elimination algorithm, was used for CDR3 identification, clonotype clustering and error correction. Lower-bound total TCR beta diversity was estimated with a nonparametric unseen species model using Euler transformation. TCRdb reprocessing: public reads trimmed at Q25 with fastp, clones called with MiXCR, in-frame beta chains kept. Rows are combined by CDR3 protein, so each entry shows the most common genes and DNA. V and J calls and clone size were set by TCRdb, not the authors. The sample table lists some 1.6 million distinct CDR3 sequences, roughly 32% of them with a count of one. Together, the top ten hold approximately 10% of the sample.

Details on this clonotype: Its binding antigen is unknown. No quality values exist for individual bases; no much larger clone is one base distant.

The chain joins TRBV6-1 to TRBJ2-7, with no reliable assignment of the D segment. The sample comprised blood. The sequence was obtained from a woman in her thirties in good health. DNA sequence: TGTGCCAGCAGTGAAGGTACGAACAATGAGCAGTACTTC. It specifies CASSEGTNNEQYF.